A single sample is the source of the 2 T cell receptor beta chains below, sequenced in a study of T cell changes during pregnancy in multiple sclerosis. Clones were sequenced by immunoSEQ multiplex PCR, and TCRdb holds only the in-frame ones, with some missing. The profile shows some 32,000 clones, 90% of them singletons. Source: CD8+ T cells from peripheral blood mononuclear cells, taken in the second trimester of pregnancy. Receptor source: a female donor with multiple sclerosis, enrolled in a pregnancy study.

The rearrangement uses TRBV9 and TRBJ2-1; 11 nucleotides line up with TRBD2. Looked up from germline, CDR1 is SGDLS and CDR2 is YYNGEE. The CDR3 is 14 residues long. V shed 0 bases and J 8 bases; nucleotides not matched to a gene: 1. Here the CDR3 DNA reads TGTGCCAGCAGCGTAGTAGCGGGAGGGGATGAGCAGTTCTTC. Translation gives CASSVVAGGDEQFF.

The gene calls are TRBV27 and TRBJ2-7, with D possibly TRBD1 on 5 matching bases. This CDR3 has 14 amino acids. Deletions cut 2 bases from V and 3 bases from J, with 11 bases between. Germline V lookup: CDR1 MNHEY, CDR2 SMNVEV (reference sequence). CDR3 coding DNA: TGTGCCAGCAGTTTAACAGGCGAAAACTACGAGCAGTACTTC. The encoded protein is CASSLTGENYEQYF.